The 7 T cell receptor beta chains below were found in one sample sequenced in a study of T cell responses to AZD1222 COVID-19 vaccine. Some clones are missing from TCRdb's copy, which holds only in-frame ones; the method was immunoSEQ multiplex PCR. The sample has 150,000 to 200,000 clones, about 90% seen once. The sequencing used peripheral blood, collected on day 0 of AZD1222 vaccination. Source of these receptors: an adult in good health.

V and J are TRBV3-1 (or the pseudogene TRBV3-2) and TRBJ1-4, with 9 nucleotides matching TRBD1. The trim removed 5 bases at V and 0 bases at J, leaving 4 bases unmatched. Germline V CDR1 and CDR2: LGHDT, YNNKEL (reference sequence). The CDR3 runs 16 residues. The CDR3 region has the DNA TGTGCCAGCAGCGGGGGACAGGGAGCAACTAATGAAAAACTGTTTTTT. Its protein is CASSGGQGATNEKLFF.

This chain links TRBV28 with TRBJ1-2; no firm D call. CDR1 and CDR2 (germline): MDHEN, SYDVKM. Trimming took 4 bases from V and 5 from J, leaving 20 bases between them. The CDR3 totals 16 residues. The CDR3 coding sequence is TGTGCCAGCAGTTCATCACCGCCTACAGTGGGATATGGCTACACCTTC. As protein: CASSSSPPTVGYGYTF.

This clone has more than one count but fewer than ten. The gene calls are TRBV12-3 or TRBV12-4 and TRBJ1-5; D gene unclear. The V end lost 4 bases, the J end lost 5 bases, and 9 bases lay between the germline ends. This CDR3 spans 13 amino acids. In DNA form, the CDR3 reads TGTGCCAGCAGTTCCGGACCCGATCAGCCCCAGCATTTT. Amino acids: CASSSGPDQPQHF.

The V and J genes are TRBV5-1 and TRBJ1-6, with 7 nucleotides matching TRBD1. CDR3 length equals 16 residues. V shed 1 base, J shed 11 bases, and the junction held 12 bases outside the gene matches. CDR1 and CDR2 from the germline V gene are SGHRS and YFSETQ. As DNA, the CDR3 is TGCGCCAGCAGCTTGACCCCGGGACAGACCGCACCACCCCTCCACTTT. Encoded protein: CASSLTPGQTAPPLHF.

This clone showed up many times. The rearrangement joins TRBV7-9 to TRBJ2-7; possibly TRBD2 for D (5 bases). The V gene's germline CDR1 is SEHNR and CDR2 FQNEAQ (reference sequence). This CDR3 region has 15 residues. V gave up 1 base and J gave up 1 base, with 11 bases separating them. The CDR3 region has the DNA TGTGCCAGCAGCTTAGTTTCGGGAAAATCCTACGAGCAGTACTTC. Its translation: CASSLVSGKSYEQYF. Using reference TRBV7-9 and TRBJ2-7 for the parts outside the CDR3, the full variable domain is DTGVSQNPRHKITKRGQNVTFRCDPISEHNRLYWYRQTLGQGPEFLTYFQNEAQLEKSRLLSDRFSAERPKGSFSTLEIQRTEQGDSAMYLCASSLVSGKSYEQYFGPGTRLTVT.

The gene calls are TRBV2 and TRBJ2-7, with D unclear. This CDR3 is built from 15 residues. V was clipped by 5 bases and J by 0 bases, with 14 bases between them. The germline V gene encodes CDR1 SNHLY and CDR2 FYNNEI. The CDR3 DNA reads TGTGCCAGCAGTCCCGAATCTGGCCTCTCCTACGAGCAGTACTTC. Protein sequence: CASSPESGLSYEQYF. The entire variable domain, with the rest obtained from reference TRBV2 and TRBJ2-7, is as follows: EPEVTQTPSHQVTQMGQEVILRCVPISNHLYFYWYRQILGQKVEFLVSFYNNEISEKSEIFDDQFSVERPDGSNFTLKIRSTKLEDSAMYFCASSPESGLSYEQYFGPGTRLTVT.

The rearrangement links TRBV19 to TRBJ1-2; D is unresolved. The germline V and J ends were trimmed by 1 base and 8 bases, with 14 bases remaining between them. The CDR3 extends over 14 amino acids. Germline V gene sequence: CDR1 LNHDA, CDR2 SQIVND (reference sequence). In DNA form, the CDR3 reads TGTGCCAGTAGTATAGTTGGAACAGCAAGAGGCTACACCTTC. Its protein is CASSIVGTARGYTF.